This passage covers 20 T cell receptor beta chains from one sample sequenced in a study of beta chain features in type 1 diabetes. No antigen has been identified for these receptors. The entirety of the isolated RNA underwent reverse transcription, so expressed TCRB transcripts were sequenced. Here immunoSEQ multiplex PCR was the method, and the copy in TCRdb shows in-frame clones only, minus some. The table lists a few hundred thousand clones, 10% to 15% of them singletons. Study conclusions and caveats: Across all four CD4+ subsets, people with type 1 diabetes showed modestly shorter TCRB CDR3s.

Sequenced sample: naive CD4+ T cells from blood. The receptors were gathered from a woman between 18 and 29 years old with type 1 diabetes.

As regards this clone: The sample contains more than one DNA sequence encoding this CDR3. J is TRBJ1-1 and V is TRBV6-5; tentative D call: TRBD1 (6 bases). Germline CDR1 and CDR2: MNHEY and SVGAGI. The CDR3 sequence is 13 residues long. The V gene lost 0 bases and the J gene lost 4 bases, with 6 bases spanning the gap. The CDR3 is CASSYSGGTEAFF. The CDR3 region has the DNA TGTGCCAGCAGTTACTCAGGGGGCACTGAAGCTTTCTTT.

V is TRBV6-4 and J is TRBJ2-1, with 7 bases fitting TRBD1. The germline gives CDR1 MRHNA, CDR2 SNTAGT. V lost 3 bases to trimming and J lost 7 bases; unmatched junction nucleotides: 3. CDR3 length equals 13 residues. CDR3 region: CASSEQGYNEQFF. DNA for the CDR3: TGTGCCAGCAGTGAACAGGGGTATAATGAGCAGTTCTTC.

The chain carries TRBV30 and TRBJ2-7; 8 nucleotides align to TRBD1. CDR1 and CDR2 (germline): GTSNPN, SVGIG (reference sequence). This CDR3 region has 15 residues. The ends lost 3 bases at V and 4 bases at J; junction bases unmatched: 11. This chain's CDR3 is CAWSHGQGWGYEQYF. Here the CDR3 DNA reads TGTGCCTGGAGCCATGGACAGGGTTGGGGTTACGAGCAGTACTTC. Full variable domain (outside the CDR3, taken from reference TRBV30 and TRBJ2-7): SQTIHQWPATLVQPVGSPLSLECTVEGTSNPNLYWYRQAAGRGLQLLFYSVGIGQISSEVPQNLSASRPQDRQFILSSKKLLLSDSGFYLCAWSHGQGWGYEQYFGPGTRLTVT.

This chain uses TRBV4-2 with TRBJ2-4, with TRBD2 identical over 9 bases. Germline-derived CDR1 and CDR2 are LGHNA and YNFKEQ. This CDR3 spans 18 amino acids. The junction had 12 bases not matched to a gene; V was cut back by 0 bases and J by 6 bases. This CDR3 reads CASSQDLIAGAGGNIQYF. The CDR3 bases are TGTGCCAGCAGCCAAGATCTTATAGCGGGAGCGGGGGGAAACATTCAGTACTTC.

Only a few counts were recorded for this clone. The gene calls are TRBV5-4 and TRBJ2-5, with 10 bases matching TRBD2. With 0 bases clipped from V and 4 bases from J, the junction kept 3 bases outside the gene matches. CDR1 is SGHNT, CDR2 YYREEE, per germline (reference sequence). This CDR3 is 15 amino acids long. The CDR3 region has the DNA TGTGCCAGCAGCTTGGCTAGCGGGAGCTTAGAGACCCAGTACTTC. It codes for CASSLASGSLETQYF.

In its sample, this clone was seen a few times. CDR3 amino acids: CASTTQGAPGGYTF. In nucleotides, the CDR3 is TGTGCCAGCACCACACAGGGGGCGCCGGGCGGCTACACCTTC. The chain links TRBV2 to TRBJ1-2; 9 nucleotides agree with TRBD1. This CDR3 is 14 amino acids long. V lost 7 bases and J lost 8; bases outside the gene matches: 11. CDR1 and CDR2 (germline): SNHLY, FYNNEI.

This clone was picked up a small number of times. The same CDR3 is also encoded by other DNA sequences in this sample. The chain couples TRBV9 to TRBJ2-7, with 14 positions matching TRBD2. This CDR3 contains 15 residues. The germline V gene has CDR1 SGDLS and CDR2 YYNGEE. Trimming at V came to 4 bases and at J to 4 bases, leaving 4 bases not matched to a gene. The CDR3, as DNA: TGTGCCAGCAGCCCCGGGACTAGCGGGAGTTACGAGCAGTACTTC. Protein product: CASSPGTSGSYEQYF.

This clone has only a few counts. The chain recombines TRBV25-1 with TRBJ2-3; 12 bases are shared with TRBD2. Germline CDR1 reads MGHDK; CDR2 reads SYGVNS. The CDR3 has 14 residues. Trimming cost V 7 bases and J 5 bases; bases outside gene matches: 4. In DNA, the CDR3 is TGTGCCAGCACACTAGCGGGAGGCGGAGATACGCAGTATTTT. Encoded protein: CASTLAGGGDTQYF.

The chain links TRBV9 to TRBJ2-1; D is possibly TRBD2 (5 bases). Trimming took 3 bases from V and 3 from J, leaving 16 bases between them. This CDR3 is built from 16 residues. The germline gives CDR1 SGDLS, CDR2 YYNGEE. In nucleotides, the CDR3 is TGTGCCAGCAGCGAGGGAGACCGTACGTTCTACAATGAGCAGTTCTTC. Protein product: CASSEGDRTFYNEQFF.

This clone was observed a handful of times. V and J are TRBV19 and TRBJ1-1; D remains ambiguous. This CDR3 comprises 13 residues. Germline CDR1 LNHDA, CDR2 SQIVND (reference sequence). V was trimmed by 9 bases and J by 6 bases, leaving 17 bases between them. This CDR3 is CASRSDGPSEAFF. The CDR3 DNA reads TGTGCCAGCCGCTCCGATGGGCCGTCTGAAGCTTTCTTT.

V and J are TRBV11-2 and TRBJ2-2, with TRBD1 matching 7 bases. In germline, CDR1 is SGHAT, CDR2 FQNNGV. The CDR3 consists of 15 residues. V lost 5 bases and J lost 4; bases outside the gene matches: 7. In DNA, the CDR3 is TGTGCCAGCAGCGCCCGACAGGGAAGCACCGGGGAGCTGTTTTTT. This sequence encodes CASSARQGSTGELFF.

The sample holds a few counts of this clone. V and J are TRBV5-4 and TRBJ2-1; TRBD2 matches 8 bases. Germline CDR1 is SGHNT and CDR2 is YYREEE (reference sequence). This CDR3 spans 16 amino acids. The ends lost 1 base at V and 0 bases at J; junction bases unmatched: 3. The CDR3: CASSLTSGSSYNEQFF. The CDR3 region has the DNA TGTGCCAGCAGCTTGACTAGCGGCAGCTCCTACAATGAGCAGTTCTTC.

The genes are TRBV5-1 and TRBJ2-3; tentatively, D is TRBD1 (6 bases). The CDR3 extends over 15 amino acids. The germline V and J ends were trimmed by 3 bases and 0 bases, with 11 bases remaining between them. Germline CDR1 is SGHRS and CDR2 is YFSETQ. The CDR3 spells CASSSDSASTDTQYF. CDR3 coding DNA: TGCGCCAGCAGCTCGGACAGCGCCAGCACAGATACGCAGTATTTT.

This clone has more than one count but fewer than ten. This chain links TRBV4-3 with TRBJ2-7, with D maybe TRBD1 (6 bases). This CDR3 spans 15 amino acids. With 4 bases removed from V and 3 bases from J, the gap between germline ends came to 16 bases. The germline CDR1 and CDR2 sequences are LGHNA and YSLEER. The CDR3 is CASSPSTAQGYEQYF. Here the CDR3 DNA reads TGCGCCAGCAGCCCATCCACCGCACAGGGCTACGAGCAGTACTTC.

The CDR3 DNA reads as TGTGCCAGCAGCTTGGACGGGACACACGAGCAGTACTTC. Protein: CASSLDGTHEQYF. The chain recombines TRBV7-9 with TRBJ2-7; the D gene is possibly TRBD1 (6 bases). This CDR3 has 13 residues. V was cut by 3 bases and J by 5 bases, with 11 bases left in between. The germline CDR1 and CDR2 sequences are SEHNR and FQNEAQ (reference sequence).

This clone has only a few counts. The chain combines TRBV30 with TRBJ2-2; a possible D gene is TRBD2 (5 bases). The CDR3 contains 14 residues. The germline gives CDR1 GTSNPN, CDR2 SVGIG (reference sequence). V was cut by 4 bases and J by 1 base, with 10 bases left in between. Here the CDR3 reads CAWIKGVNTGELFF. CDR3 nucleotides: TGTGCCTGGATTAAGGGAGTGAACACCGGGGAGCTGTTTTTT.

V and J are TRBV6-5 and TRBJ2-1, with TRBD2 identical over 7 bases. This CDR3 has 14 residues. V lost 10 bases to trimming and J lost 2 bases; unmatched junction nucleotides: 8. From germline, CDR1 is MNHEY and CDR2 SVGAGI. The CDR3 DNA reads as TGTGCCACCGGCCGGGCGGGGGCCTACAATGAGCAGTTCTTC. This encodes CATGRAGAYNEQFF.

There are a few counts of this clone. The chain joins TRBV4-3 to TRBJ2-5, with 9 bases matching TRBD1. The junction had 4 bases not matched to a gene; V was cut back by 7 bases and J by 4 bases. The germline gives CDR1 LGHNA, CDR2 YSLEER. CDR3 length: 13 residues. The CDR3 DNA follows: TGCGCCAGCACCCTGACAGGGGGAGAGACCCAGTACTTC. Translated: CASTLTGGETQYF.

This clone was seen a few times. This chain connects TRBV7-8 to TRBJ2-2; a possible D gene is TRBD1 (5 bases). The CDR3 is made up of 15 amino acids. V shed 4 bases and J shed 1 base, with 10 bases lying between them. Germline-derived CDR1 and CDR2 are SGHVS and FQNEAQ. CDR3 protein: CASSSTTENTGELFF. CDR3 coding DNA: TGTGCCAGCAGCTCCACGACAGAGAACACCGGGGAGCTGTTTTTT.

The rearrangement links TRBV28 to TRBJ1-1, with 8 bases aligning to TRBD1. Losses at the gene ends were 7 bases for V and 1 base for J; bases not matched to a gene: 5. The length of the CDR3 is 14 residues. From germline, CDR1 is MDHEN and CDR2 SYDVKM. CDR3 nucleotides: TGTGCCAGCATCCCAGGGGGCCGGAACACTGAAGCTTTCTTT. Protein product: CASIPGGRNTEAFF.